The sequence of this TCR beta chain was determined in a study of glioma-infiltrating T cells after dendritic cell vaccination. Study-wide context: Three intradermal dendritic cell vaccine injections were given every two weeks.

Amplification used 60 V beta primers and 13 J beta primers. Sequenced by immunoSEQ multiplex PCR; TCRdb stores in-frame clones only, minus some. The table lists about 73,000 clones, roughly 80% of them singletons. The source of this sequence is a human donor with glioblastoma. The sample was blood, taken before dendritic cell vaccination.

CDR3 in DNA: TGTGCCAGCAGTGAAAACACCAACTATGGCTACACCTTC. It specifies CASSENTNYGYTF. The chain recombines TRBV2 with TRBJ1-2; D is unclear. Germline values: CDR1 SNHLY, CDR2 FYNNEI. The CDR3 runs to 13 residues. Trimming took 2 bases from V and 2 from J, leaving 6 bases between them.